The sample holds many counts of the clone carrying this T cell receptor beta chain. Its target is not known. The DNA is left out, because the CDR3 cannot be placed on it with certainty; the CDR3 is given as TCRdb lists it. The length of the CDR3 is 13 amino acids, counting both ends. Per germline, CDR1 ENHRY and CDR2 SYGVKD. TCR beta CDR3 regions were amplified from RNA transcripts. The HTBI set primed first-round TCR CDR3 RT-PCR. Each CDR3 protein gets one entry after TCRdb re-called the multiplex PCR reads with MiXCR. The sample records some 600,000 distinct CDR3 sequences, 35% to 55% being singletons. Patients having uncontrolled infection, another autoimmune disease, pregnancy or lactation were not included. Diagnostic assessment was based on clinical symptoms, serum thyroxine and TRAb, thyroid ultrasound and orbital computed tomography. This sample was included in a study of T cells in Graves' hyperthyroidism and ophthalmopathy. Findings of the study overall: Blood samples included most of the expanded thyroid clonotypes exceeding 0.001. Ophthalmopathy was distinguished from stable hyperthyroidism by 13 V-J signatures.

This chain connects TRBV10-3 to TRBJ1-2; TRBD1 is taken as the D call from the table, unchecked against the DNA. The specimen was peripheral blood or thyroid tissue (not recorded which). The sequence derives from a woman aged 18-29 years with Graves' hyperthyroidism. The CDR3 reads CAISEVGTGTGYF.